These T cell receptor beta chains were read from a single sample in a study of identical twins. TCRdb reprocessed the 5' RACE reads via MiXCR and lists one record per CDR3 protein. The sample includes 1.5 million to 2 million distinct CDR3 sequences, roughly 35% seen only once; the top ten take over 0.25%. Sequenced sample: cord blood. The receptor source for this set is a newborn girl in good health. Each CDR3 is given with its conserved first and last residue. A D gene is named only where the DNA matches it firmly. The size entry is marked missing in some rows and otherwise reads once, few, many or a size class.

TRBV20-1	TRBJ2-1	NA	NA	TGCAGTTCTAGAGCAAGCAATGAGCAGTTCTTC	CSSRASNEQFF
TRBV9	TRBJ1-6	NA	few	TGTGCCAGCGCCCTCCAGGGAGGGGATTCACCCCTCCACTTT	CASALQGGDSPLHF
TRBV20-1	TRBJ2-1	NA	few	TGCAGTGCTATCGGACGAGTAAGAAACAATGAGCAGTTCTTC	CSAIGRVRNNEQFF
TRBV6-6	TRBJ1-5	TRBD1	NA	TGTGCCAGCACCTCCGGGACAGGCAATCAGCCCCAGCATTTT	CASTSGTGNQPQHF
TRBV11-3	TRBJ2-2	NA	NA	TGTGCCAGCAGCTCCGCATTGTCCATGAACACCGGGGAGCTGTTTTTT	CASSSALSMNTGELFF
TRBV2	TRBJ1-5	NA	NA	TGTGCCAGCAGTGGGGTCAGGGAGGAGCAGCCCCAGCATTTT	CASSGVREEQPQHF
TRBV12-3/TRBV12-4	TRBJ2-5	NA	few	TGTGCCAGCTACGGGACCCAAGAGACCCAGTACTTC	CASYGTQETQYF
TRBV4-2	TRBJ2-6	NA	NA	TGTGCCAGCAGCTTCCCTGAGGGGAGCTCTGGGGCCAACGTCCTGACTTTC	CASSFPEGSSGANVLTF
TRBV20-1	TRBJ2-7	NA	NA	TGCAGTGCTAGCCGGGACATCGAGCAGTACTTC	CSASRDIEQYF
TRBV20-1	TRBJ1-1	NA	once	TGCAGTGCTAGAGATCGGAGAGGGACTGAAGCTTTCTTT	CSARDRRGTEAFF
TRBV19	TRBJ2-7	TRBD2	NA	TGTGCCAGTAGTGCGGGACTAGCCCTTGGCGAGCAGTACTTC	CASSAGLALGEQYF
TRBV2	TRBJ2-2	NA	once	TGTGCCACCACCTCGGCCCCTAGGACCGGGGAGCTGTTTTTT	CATTSAPRTGELFF
TRBV3-1	TRBJ2-7	TRBD2	few	TGTGCCAGCAGCCGGACTAGCGATTTCTACGAGCAGTACTTC	CASSRTSDFYEQYF
TRBV6-6	TRBJ2-7	NA	NA	TGTGCTTCTATGGATCAAGCCGTCTACGAGCAGTACTTC	CASMDQAVYEQYF
TRBV12-3/TRBV12-4	TRBJ2-1	TRBD2	NA	TGTGCCAGCACCCCCTTTAGGAGCGGGGGCAACGATGAGCAGTTCTTC	CASTPFRSGGNDEQFF
TRBV14	TRBJ2-7	NA	NA	TGTGCCAGCAGCCAGGGGGCATTTAGGTACGAGCAGTACTTC	CASSQGAFRYEQYF
TRBV9	TRBJ2-1	TRBD2	few	TGTGCCAGCAGCGCCCACGGGACTACGGACAATGAGCAGTTCTTC	CASSAHGTTDNEQFF
TRBV12-3/TRBV12-4	TRBJ1-2	NA	NA	TGTGCCAGCAGTTTAAGAAGGGGAACTAACTATGGCTACACCTTC	CASSLRRGTNYGYTF
TRBV20-1	TRBJ1-1	NA	once	TGCAGTGCTAGACCGGGACCGGACACTGAAGCTTTCTTT	CSARPGPDTEAFF
TRBV12-3/TRBV12-4	TRBJ1-2	TRBD1	NA	TGTGCCAGCAGCATCTCCGGGACAGGAGGCCTCTATGGCTACACCTTC	CASSISGTGGLYGYTF
TRBV7-2	TRBJ1-2	NA	NA	TGTGCCAGCAGCTTAGCTTTGGGAAATGGCTACACCTTC	CASSLALGNGYTF
TRBV4-1	TRBJ1-1	TRBD1	NA	TGCGCAAGCAGCCAAGGGGCTCAGGGGGGGAACACTGAAGCTTTCTTT	CASSQGAQGGNTEAFF
TRBV6-2/TRBV6-3	TRBJ1-5	TRBD1	NA	TGTGCCAGCGGGACAGGACAGGGCAATCAGCCCCAGCATTTT	CASGTGQGNQPQHF
TRBV6-5	TRBJ2-1	NA	NA	TGTGCCAGTTCCTTCCCTCGGTTCTTC	CASSFPRFF
TRBV10-3	TRBJ2-7	NA	NA	TGTGCCATCAGTGAGGGACTCGTCGCCGAGCAGTACTTC	CAISEGLVAEQYF
TRBV2	TRBJ2-7	NA	NA	TGTGCCAGCAGTCCGGAAAGGGGGGATGAGCAGTACTTC	CASSPERGDEQYF
TRBV5-1	TRBJ2-7	NA	many	TGCGCCAGCAGCTTGGTAAGCGCGGGATACGAGCAGTACTTC	CASSLVSAGYEQYF
TRBV28	TRBJ1-6	NA	NA	TGTGCCAGCAGTCTAAGTTGGGGTTATAATTCACCCCTCCACTTT	CASSLSWGYNSPLHF
TRBV7-9	TRBJ2-2	TRBD1	NA	TGTGCCAGCAGCGCACAGGGGGGCACCGGGGAGCTGTTTTTT	CASSAQGGTGELFF
TRBV7-9	TRBJ1-5	NA	NA	TGTGCCAGCAGCTTAGAACAGGGTGATCAGCCCCAGCATTTT	CASSLEQGDQPQHF
TRBV27	TRBJ1-5	NA	NA	TGTGCCAGCAGTCCCGGACATCATAGCAATCAGCCCCAGCATTTT	CASSPGHHSNQPQHF
TRBV9	TRBJ2-1	TRBD2	few	TGTGCCAGCAGCGTGCGTACCGGGACTAGTTCGAATGAGCAGTTCTTC	CASSVRTGTSSNEQFF
TRBV20-1	TRBJ2-7	NA	NA	TGCAGTGCTAGAGGGACAAAAAACTCCTACGAGCAGTACTTC	CSARGTKNSYEQYF
TRBV11-2	TRBJ2-7	TRBD2	few	TGTGCCAGCAGCGTCCGGATAGCGGGAGGTACCTACGAGCAGTACTTC	CASSVRIAGGTYEQYF
TRBV27	TRBJ2-3	TRBD2	NA	TGTGCCAGCAGTCTACTAACTAGCGGGACTTTATGGGGTACGCAGTATTTT	CASSLLTSGTLWGTQYF
TRBV5-1	TRBJ2-1	TRBD2	many	TGCGCCAGCAGCTTGGTGACTAGCGGGAGGGGCAATGAGCAGTTCTTC	CASSLVTSGRGNEQFF
TRBV7-2	TRBJ2-3	NA	NA	TGTGCCAGCAGCTTTGTTGGGGCGGGCAGCACAGATACGCAGTATTTT	CASSFVGAGSTDTQYF
TRBV5-1	TRBJ2-1	TRBD1	few	TGCGCCAGCAGCTTGGCCGGGGAGACAGGGGGTTACAATGAGCAGTTCTTC	CASSLAGETGGYNEQFF
TRBV7-2	TRBJ2-7	NA	NA	TGTGCCAGCAGCTTGCGTCGGGAGTCCCATTGGGAGCAGTACTTC	CASSLRRESHWEQYF
TRBV5-1	TRBJ2-3	TRBD2	NA	TGCGCCAGCAGCGAGGGACTAGGGACAGATACGCAGTATTTT	CASSEGLGTDTQYF
TRBV10-3	TRBJ1-2	TRBD1	many	TGTGCCGTCCGGGACAGTATTTTGGGAGGCTACACCTTC	CAVRDSILGGYTF
TRBV11-2	TRBJ2-3	TRBD2	NA	TGTGCCAGCAGCTTCAGCGGGAGGAGTGGGACAGATACGCAGTATTTT	CASSFSGRSGTDTQYF
TRBV9	TRBJ2-1	NA	few	TGTGCCAGCAGCGCGAGGGGGGTTTCCTACAATGAGCAGTTCTTC	CASSARGVSYNEQFF
TRBV12-3/TRBV12-4	TRBJ2-3	NA	NA	TGTGCCAGCAGTTGGGGAACAGGAGGAGATACGCAGTATTTT	CASSWGTGGDTQYF
TRBV7-9	TRBJ2-1	NA	NA	TGTGCCGGCAGCTTAGAGGCAGGTGAGCAGTTCTTC	CAGSLEAGEQFF
TRBV27	TRBJ2-1	TRBD2	NA	TGTGCCGGCAGTTCTTTTAGCGGGAGTCTCAGGAATGAGCAGTTCTTC	CAGSSFSGSLRNEQFF